The entry below describes one T cell receptor (beta chain). Authors' methods: Reference gene primers were amplified, and this amplification served to estimate nucleated cell counts. Only in-frame clones appear in the TCRdb table, and some are missing; sequencing was by immunoSEQ multiplex PCR. D and trimming were read from the DNA, whereas the V and J calls and clone size are those reported in that table. The sample holds 65,000 to 95,000 clones; around three quarters are singletons and the top ten take 5% to 6%. This entry belongs to a study of blood T cell repertoires in COVID-19. Overall study context: Samples taken during acute and convalescent COVID-19 were collected in the United States, Italy and Spain. Sources were T cells, B-cell-depleted T cells, or PBMCs; the material itself was cDNA or gDNA.

The ends were cut back, 3 bases at V and 2 bases at J, with 15 bases in the middle. The CDR3 has 15 amino acids. Germline V gene lookup returns CDR1 SGHRS and CDR2 YFSETQ. Material: peripheral blood. The sequence was collected from a man aged 50-59 years with active or convalescent COVID-19. The chain employs TRBV5-1 and TRBJ2-7; the D gene is possibly TRBD2 (6 bases). For the CDR3, the DNA is TGCGCCAGCAGCTCCTGGGACTTGGCACCCTACGAGCAGTACTTC. This codes for CASSSWDLAPYEQYF.